The 29 T cell receptor beta chains listed next were all sequenced from one sample in a study of blood T cell repertoires in COVID-19. Profiled with immunoSEQ multiplex PCR; TCRdb holds only in-frame clones, not every one. The data contain about 56,000 clones, around 92% of them seen just once; the ten biggest clones take up roughly a fifth. The sample comprised peripheral blood. The receptors were sampled from a human donor in a cohort sampled during active COVID-19.

The CDR3: CASSDGQGGHTDTQYF. The CDR3, as DNA: TGTGCCAGCAGTGACGGACAGGGGGGTCACACAGATACGCAGTATTTT. The chain links TRBV9 to TRBJ2-3; 10 bases are shared with TRBD1. The CDR3 sequence is 16 residues long. Germline values: CDR1 SGDLS, CDR2 YYNGEE. V lost 5 bases to trimming and J lost 2 bases; unmatched junction nucleotides: 8.

This clone showed up just once. The chain has TRBV25-1 and TRBJ1-1, with D maybe TRBD1 (5 bases). Trimming removed 7 bases at V and 0 bases at J, with 21 bases between. The CDR3 is made up of 17 amino acids. Germline CDR1 is MGHDK and CDR2 is SYGVNS. The CDR3 sequence is CASTTSGWNKMNTEAFF. The CDR3 coding sequence is TGTGCCAGCACTACTTCAGGGTGGAACAAGATGAACACTGAAGCTTTCTTT. Supplemented by reference TRBV25-1 and TRBJ1-1, the full variable domain reads EADIYQTPRYLVIGTGKKITLECSQTMGHDKMYWYQQDPGMELHLIHYSYGVNSTEKGDLSSESTVSRIRTEHFPLTLESARPSHTSQYLCASTTSGWNKMNTEAFFGQGTRLTVV.

The CDR3 protein is CASSLSSFTYEQYF. The CDR3 bases are TGTGCCAGCAGTTTATCGAGCTTTACCTACGAGCAGTACTTC. The chain recombines TRBV27 with TRBJ2-7; D not certain. The germline V gene encodes CDR1 MNHEY and CDR2 SMNVEV (reference sequence). CDR3 length: 14 residues. Trimming took 0 bases from V and 2 from J, leaving 8 bases between them.

This clone turned up a few times. The chain recombines TRBV7-9 with TRBJ1-5; the D is unclear. V lost 5 bases and J lost 1, with 9 bases in between. The CDR3 is 14 residues long. The V gene's germline CDR1 is SEHNR and CDR2 FQNEAQ (reference sequence). CDR3 sequence reads: CASSHPGSNQPQHF. In DNA, the CDR3 is TGTGCCAGCAGCCATCCGGGGAGCAATCAGCCCCAGCATTTT. The full variable domain, in which reference TRBV7-9 and TRBJ1-5 provide the parts outside the CDR3, is DTGVSQNPRHKITKRGQNVTFRCDPISEHNRLYWYRQTLGQGPEFLTYFQNEAQLEKSRLLSDRFSAERPKGSFSTLEIQRTEQGDSAMYLCASSHPGSNQPQHFGDGTRLSIL.

The chain carries TRBV10-2 and TRBJ2-7; 8 bases are a match to TRBD2. The CDR3 is 15 residues long. Germline V gene data show CDR1 as WSHSY and CDR2 as SAAADI. Germline trimming cut 4 bases from V and 0 bases from J; bases unmatched to any gene: 5. The DNA of the CDR3 is TGCGCCAGCAGTGCCCCGCGGGGGGTCTCCTACGAGCAGTACTTC. Translated: CASSAPRGVSYEQYF.

J is TRBJ2-7 and V is TRBV12-5; TRBD2 matches 8 bases. The CDR3 length is 17 residues. Losses at the gene ends were 2 bases for V and 3 bases for J; bases not matched to a gene: 12. Per the germline V gene, CDR1 is LGHNT and CDR2 is FRNRAP. CDR3 in amino acids: CASGLPAGGSDLYEQYF. The CDR3 bases are TGTGCTAGTGGTTTGCCCGCGGGGGGCTCGGATCTCTACGAGCAGTACTTC.

J is TRBJ1-2 and V is TRBV18; D gene ambiguous. Germline V lookup: CDR1 KGHSH, CDR2 LQKENI. The CDR3 extends over 14 amino acids. Trimming pared 0 bases from V and 7 bases from J, leaving 12 bases between. CDR3 amino acids: CASSPPGLGGGYTF. CDR3 coding DNA: TGTGCCAGCTCACCACCCGGCCTCGGCGGTGGCTACACCTTC.

The chain is built from TRBV5-1 and TRBJ2-1; D is perhaps TRBD1 (5 bases). Trimming cost V 0 bases and J 5 bases, with 15 bases left between them. Germline V gene lookup returns CDR1 SGHRS and CDR2 YFSETQ. This CDR3 has 16 residues. The CDR3 coding sequence is TGCGCCAGCAGCTTGGTGCAGGGCCCTAATAACAATGAGCAGTTCTTC. Its translation is CASSLVQGPNNNEQFF.

The chain links TRBV6-2 or TRBV6-3 to TRBJ2-7; TRBD2 matches 13 bases. The trim removed 2 bases at V and 2 bases at J, leaving 3 bases unmatched. The CDR3 has 16 amino acids. Per the germline V gene, CDR1 is MNHEY and CDR2 is SVGEGT. CDR3 sequence: CASSYGGTSGAYEQYF. The CDR3 DNA sequence: TGTGCCAGCAGTTACGGAGGGACTAGCGGGGCCTACGAGCAGTACTTC.

The rearrangement uses TRBV12-5 and TRBJ1-2, with a tentative D call TRBD1 (6 bases). The CDR3 contains 15 residues. Germline lookup yields CDR1 LGHNT and CDR2 FRNRAP. With 7 bases removed from V and 5 bases from J, the gap between germline ends came to 20 bases. The CDR3 DNA reads TGTGCTAGTGCCCGAGAGGCTGGACAGTCATATGGCTACACCTTC. This sequence encodes CASAREAGQSYGYTF.

V usage is TRBV4-2 and J usage is TRBJ1-4; D is unresolved. This CDR3 spans 16 amino acids. The germline V and J ends were trimmed by 0 bases and 0 bases, with 8 bases remaining between them. Per the germline V gene, CDR1 is LGHNA and CDR2 is YNFKEQ. CDR3 sequence reads: CASSQDGGATNEKLFF. CDR3 bases: TGTGCCAGCAGCCAAGATGGAGGAGCAACTAATGAAAAACTGTTTTTT.

The chain has TRBV5-1 and TRBJ1-5; TRBD1 is a possible D gene (5 bases). The CDR3 contains 14 residues. Germline assignment: CDR1 SGHRS and CDR2 YFSETQ. V was shortened by 0 bases and J by 5 bases, with 9 bases between the two germline ends. The CDR3 region is CASSLVGGDQPQHF. The CDR3 nucleotides are TGCGCCAGCAGCTTGGTGGGGGGAGATCAGCCCCAGCATTTT.

This chain connects TRBV29-1 to TRBJ1-4; tentative D call: TRBD1 (6 bases). The CDR3 is 16 amino acids. V was trimmed by 6 bases and J by 8 bases, leaving 25 bases between them. Germline CDR1 SQVTM, CDR2 ANQGSEA. The CDR3 DNA is TGCAGCGTCAATTCGGGGGGGCGCATGGGAAAAGAAAAACTGTTTTTT. Translated: CSVNSGGRMGKEKLFF.

This rearrangement joins TRBV12-3 or TRBV12-4 to TRBJ1-2; D perhaps matches TRBD1 (5 bases). The CDR3 consists of 11 residues. Trimming took 6 bases from V and 8 from J, leaving 10 bases between them. CDR3 nucleotides: TGTGCCAGCAGCGGGGGATGGGGCTACACCTTC. Amino acid sequence: CASSGGWGYTF.

The rearrangement links TRBV18 to TRBJ2-5; possible D gene TRBD1, 5 bases. CDR1 and CDR2 from the germline V gene are KGHSH and LQKENI. The V gene lost 1 base and the J gene lost 0 bases, with 12 bases spanning the gap. This CDR3 contains 16 residues. The CDR3 spells CASSPLRAGYQETQYF. CDR3 in DNA: TGTGCCAGCTCACCACTTCGGGCAGGGTACCAAGAGACCCAGTACTTC. Complete variable domain (other parts from reference TRBV18 and TRBJ2-5): NAGVMQNPRHLVRRRGQEARLRCSPMKGHSHVYWYRQLPEEGLKFMVYLQKENIIDESGMPKERFSAEFPKEGPSILRIQQVVRGDSAAYFCASSPLRAGYQETQYFGPGTRLLVL.

The chain is built from TRBV27 and TRBJ2-2, with 9 positions matching TRBD2. The CDR3 sequence is 16 residues long. Germline V gene sequence: CDR1 MNHEY, CDR2 SMNVEV (reference sequence). Trimming at V came to 5 bases and at J to 12 bases, leaving 16 bases not matched to a gene. The CDR3 nucleotides read TGTGCCAGCAGTCCCGGGGGGGTAGCGGGGGCCTGGCAGCTGTTTTTT. It yields the protein CASSPGGVAGAWQLFF.

The chain combines TRBV3-1 (or the pseudogene TRBV3-2) with TRBJ2-7; D is possibly TRBD1 (5 bases). This CDR3 region has 14 residues. In germline, CDR1 is LGHDT, CDR2 YNNKEL (reference sequence). Trimming took 5 bases from V and 2 from J, leaving 13 bases between them. The CDR3 is CASSSPDIAYEQYF. CDR3 DNA: TGTGCCAGCAGCTCGCCGGACATAGCCTACGAGCAGTACTTC.

The gene calls are TRBV18 and TRBJ2-7, with TRBD1 identical over 11 bases. Germline lookup yields CDR1 KGHSH and CDR2 LQKENI. The CDR3 contains 17 residues. The V and J ends lost 6 bases and 3 bases, in that order; junction bases with no gene match: 13. CDR3 bases: TGTGCCAGCTCGCCTAAACCCCCGGGACAGGGGGTCTACGAGCAGTACTTC. Its protein is CASSPKPPGQGVYEQYF.

This rearrangement joins TRBV11-2 to TRBJ1-1; D gene unclear. Germline V gene sequence: CDR1 SGHAT, CDR2 FQNNGV. V lost 5 bases and J 6 bases, leaving 16 bases between the germline ends. The CDR3 contains 14 residues. CDR3: CASSGRGVGAEAFF. CDR3 nucleotides: TGTGCCAGCAGCGGTCGTGGGGTGGGAGCTGAAGCTTTCTTT.

The V and J genes are TRBV7-9 and TRBJ2-7, with D maybe TRBD2 (5 bases). The V end lost 4 bases, the J end lost 2 bases, and 12 bases lay between the germline ends. Germline V gene lookup returns CDR1 SEHNR and CDR2 FQNEAQ (reference sequence). The CDR3 runs 14 residues. CDR3 sequence reads: CASSSLPGTYEQYF. For the CDR3, the DNA is TGTGCCAGCAGCTCCCTTCCGGGGACCTACGAGCAGTACTTC.

The genes are TRBV5-1 and TRBJ2-7, with TRBD1 identical over 9 bases. Looked up from germline, CDR1 is SGHRS and CDR2 is YFSETQ. V gave up 7 bases and J gave up 2 bases; unmatched junction bases: 7. This CDR3 contains 14 residues. The CDR3 bases are TGCGCCAGCGGGGGGACAGGGATTCCCTACGAGCAGTACTTC. Protein sequence: CASGGTGIPYEQYF.

The V and J genes are TRBV6-5 and TRBJ2-1, with TRBD2 as a possible D gene (5 bases). V was clipped by 4 bases and J by 5 bases, with 9 bases between them. This CDR3 region has 13 residues. Germline loops: CDR1 MNHEY, CDR2 SVGAGI. CDR3 residues: CASSWGADNEQFF. CDR3 in DNA: TGTGCCAGCAGTTGGGGAGCAGACAATGAGCAGTTCTTC.

The chain links TRBV11-2 to TRBJ2-7, with TRBD1 matching over 10 bases. With 5 bases clipped from V and 3 bases from J, the junction kept 10 bases outside the gene matches. Germline CDR1 is SGHAT and CDR2 is FQNNGV. The length of the CDR3 is 16 residues. The CDR3 DNA sequence: TGTGCCAGCAGCACAGGACAGGGGGAGTCCTACTACGAGCAGTACTTC. Protein sequence: CASSTGQGESYYEQYF.

The rearrangement uses TRBV7-2 and TRBJ1-1; weak D call: TRBD1 (6 bases). Germline V gene data show CDR1 as SGHTA and CDR2 as FQGNSA. The CDR3 covers 14 residues. Deletions cut 4 bases from V and 0 bases from J, with 9 bases between. CDR3 residues: CASSSRQVNTEAFF. The CDR3 DNA is TGTGCCAGCAGCTCTCGACAGGTGAACACTGAAGCTTTCTTT.

The gene calls are TRBV19 and TRBJ2-7, with 9 bases aligning to TRBD2. This CDR3 has 16 amino acids. V was pared by 3 bases and J by 4 bases, with 10 bases of the junction left unmatched. CDR1 is LNHDA and CDR2 is SQIVND in the germline V gene (reference sequence). The CDR3 DNA reads TGTGCCAGTAGTATTAACGCGCGGGGGGGCTTATACGAGCAGTACTTC. Translation: CASSINARGGLYEQYF.

The genes are TRBV3-1 (or the pseudogene TRBV3-2) and TRBJ1-5; 7 bases match TRBD1. The CDR3 runs 16 residues. The ends lost 3 bases at V and 5 bases at J; junction bases unmatched: 10. Germline CDR1 is LGHDT and CDR2 is YNNKEL (reference sequence). This chain's CDR3 is CASSHPTGEVDQPQHF. CDR3 DNA: TGTGCCAGCAGCCACCCTACAGGGGAGGTTGATCAGCCCCAGCATTTT.

This sequence joins TRBV4-3 and TRBJ1-5; D may be TRBD1 (5 bases). Trimming shortened V by 0 bases and J by 5 bases, and 11 bases separated the two germline ends. The CDR3 has 15 residues. Germline values: CDR1 LGHNA, CDR2 YSLEER. CDR3 bases: TGCGCCAGCAGCCAAGAGCTGAAGGGGTATCAGCCCCAGCATTTT. It encodes CASSQELKGYQPQHF.

This CDR3 reads CASSQQARVVNTEAFF. Here the CDR3 DNA reads TGCGCCAGCAGCCAACAGGCTCGAGTTGTGAACACTGAAGCTTTCTTT. V is TRBV5-1 and J is TRBJ1-1; possibly TRBD1 for D (5 bases). Per germline, CDR1 SGHRS and CDR2 YFSETQ. V lost 4 bases and J lost 0, with 16 bases in between. The CDR3 sequence is 16 residues long.

The chain employs TRBV4-1 and TRBJ2-3; D unresolved. Germline CDR1 and CDR2: MGHRA and YSYEKL. The V gene lost 0 bases and the J gene lost 0 bases, with 10 bases spanning the gap. The CDR3 runs to 16 residues. CDR3: CASSQEAGPSTDTQYF. The CDR3 DNA reads as TGCGCCAGCAGCCAAGAGGCAGGTCCTAGCACAGATACGCAGTATTTT.